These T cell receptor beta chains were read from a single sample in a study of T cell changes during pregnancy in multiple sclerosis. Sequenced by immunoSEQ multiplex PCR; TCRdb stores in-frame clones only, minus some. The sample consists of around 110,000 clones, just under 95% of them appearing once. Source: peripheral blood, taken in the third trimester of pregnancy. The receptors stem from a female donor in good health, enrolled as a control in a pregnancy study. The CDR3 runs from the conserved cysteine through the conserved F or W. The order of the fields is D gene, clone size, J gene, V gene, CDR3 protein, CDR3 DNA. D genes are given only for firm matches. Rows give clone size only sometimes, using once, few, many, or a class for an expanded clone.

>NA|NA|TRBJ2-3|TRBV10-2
CASSEMRGPGDTQYF
TGCGCCAGCAGTGAGATGCGGGGGCCTGGGGATACGCAGTATTTT
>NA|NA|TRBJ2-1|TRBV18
CASSPGQSSYNEQFF
TGTGCCAGCTCTCCCGGACAGAGCTCCTACAATGAGCAGTTCTTC
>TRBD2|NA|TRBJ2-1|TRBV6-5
CASSYFGLAGNEQFF
TGTGCCAGCAGTTACTTCGGACTAGCTGGCAATGAGCAGTTCTTC
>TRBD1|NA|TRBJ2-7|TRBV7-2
CASSFLGDSYEQYF
TGTGCCAGCAGCTTCCTCGGGGACAGCTACGAGCAGTACTTC
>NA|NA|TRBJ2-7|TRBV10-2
CASSENTHYEQYF
TGCGCCAGCAGTGAGAACACCCACTACGAGCAGTACTTC
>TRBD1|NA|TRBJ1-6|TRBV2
CASSRNRDRGESSYNSPLHF
TGTGCCAGCAGTAGAAACCGAGACAGGGGCGAAAGCTCCTATAATTCACCCCTCCACTTT
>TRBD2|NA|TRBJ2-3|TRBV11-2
CASSSKRDYTSTDTQYF
TGTGCCAGCAGCTCAAAGAGGGACTATACTAGCACAGATACGCAGTATTTT
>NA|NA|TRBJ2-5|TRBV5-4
CASSHIGEETQYF
TGTGCCAGCAGTCACATCGGGGAAGAGACCCAGTACTTC
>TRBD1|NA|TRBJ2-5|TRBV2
CASSQGAGETQYF
TGTGCCAGCAGCCAGGGGGCGGGAGAGACCCAGTACTTC
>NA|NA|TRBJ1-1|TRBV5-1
CASSLEGQNTEAFF
TGCGCCAGCAGCTTGGAGGGACAGAACACTGAAGCTTTCTTT
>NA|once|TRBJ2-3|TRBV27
CASTLEAGATDTQYF
TGTGCCAGCACCCTCGAGGCGGGGGCTACAGATACGCAGTATTTT
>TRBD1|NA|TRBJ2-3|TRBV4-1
CASRPLTGGLTDTQYF
TGCGCCAGCAGACCCCTGACAGGGGGCTTGACAGATACGCAGTATTTT
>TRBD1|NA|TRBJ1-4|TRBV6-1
CASIGQGTNEKLFF
TGTGCCAGCATTGGACAGGGAACTAATGAAAAACTGTTTTTT
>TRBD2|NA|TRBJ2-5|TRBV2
CASSELGLIQETQYF
TGTGCCAGCAGTGAGTTGGGACTAATCCAAGAGACCCAGTACTTC
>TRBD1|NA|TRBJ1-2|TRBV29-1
CSAATGTDYGYTF
TGCAGCGCCGCTACCGGGACAGATTATGGCTACACCTTC
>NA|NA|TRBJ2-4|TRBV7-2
CASSLSGGAKNIQYF
TGTGCCAGCAGCTTATCCGGGGGAGCCAAAAACATTCAGTACTTC
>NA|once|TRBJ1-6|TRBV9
CASSVAGVSNSPLHF
TGTGCCAGCAGCGTAGCAGGTGTTAGTAATTCACCCCTCCACTTT
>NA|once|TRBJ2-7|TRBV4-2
CASSQEALAVEQYF
TGTGCCAGCAGCCAAGAGGCGCTAGCCGTCGAGCAGTACTTC
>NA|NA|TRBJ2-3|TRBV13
CASSPPLMAGPDTQYF
TGTGCCAGCAGCCCCCCCTTAATGGCGGGTCCAGATACGCAGTATTTT
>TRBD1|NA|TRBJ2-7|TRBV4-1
CASSHETGATYEQYF
TGCGCCAGCAGCCATGAAACAGGGGCGACCTACGAGCAGTACTTC
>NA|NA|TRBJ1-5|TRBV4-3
CASSQGLQVSPQHF
TGCGCCAGCAGCCAAGGGCTTCAGGTTTCGCCCCAGCATTTT
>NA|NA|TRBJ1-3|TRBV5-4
CASSIMTDAGNTIYF
TGTGCCAGCAGCATAATGACAGATGCGGGAAACACCATATATTTT
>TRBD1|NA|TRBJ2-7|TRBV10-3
CAIRASGTGVYEQYF
TGTGCCATCAGAGCATCCGGGACAGGAGTCTACGAGCAGTACTTC
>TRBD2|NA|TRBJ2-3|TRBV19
CASSFKRGANRDTQYF
TGTGCCAGTAGTTTCAAGCGGGGGGCCAATAGGGATACGCAGTATTTT
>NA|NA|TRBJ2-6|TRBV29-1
CSAEASGANVLTF
TGCAGCGCGGAGGCCTCTGGGGCCAACGTCCTGACTTTC
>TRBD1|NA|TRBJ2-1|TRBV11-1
CASSEPGQGTYNEQFF
TGTGCCAGCAGCGAACCCGGACAGGGGACCTACAATGAGCAGTTCTTC
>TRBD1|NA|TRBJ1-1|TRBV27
CASTRTGPLWEAFF
TGTGCCAGCACCCGGACAGGTCCCCTCTGGGAAGCTTTCTTT
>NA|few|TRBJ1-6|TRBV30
CAWSDNNSPLHF
TGTGCCTGGAGTGACAATAATTCACCCCTCCACTTT
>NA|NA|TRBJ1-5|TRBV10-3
CAISESAPGHGGNQPQHF
TGTGCCATCAGTGAGTCGGCCCCGGGACATGGGGGCAATCAGCCCCAGCATTTT
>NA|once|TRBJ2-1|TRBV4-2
CASSPYTDYNEQFF
TGTGCCAGCAGCCCCTACACAGATTACAATGAGCAGTTCTTC
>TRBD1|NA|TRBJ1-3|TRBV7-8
CASSLYVQGAVADTIYF
TGTGCCAGCAGCTTATACGTGCAGGGGGCGGTTGCGGACACCATATATTTT
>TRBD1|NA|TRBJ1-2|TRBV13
CASSEPMRDRVDGYTF
TGTGCCAGCAGCGAGCCTATGAGGGACAGGGTAGATGGCTACACCTTC
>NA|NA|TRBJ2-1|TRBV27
CASHITAGEQFF
TGTGCCAGTCATATCACGGCGGGTGAGCAGTTCTTC
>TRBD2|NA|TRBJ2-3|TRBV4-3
CASSQDNVAGGPARDTQYF
TGCGCCAGCAGCCAAGATAACGTGGCGGGGGGGCCGGCACGAGATACGCAGTATTTT
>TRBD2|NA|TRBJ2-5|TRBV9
CASSPRFGGLGRDQYF
TGTGCCAGCAGCCCCCGATTCGGGGGACTAGGAAGGGACCAGTACTTC
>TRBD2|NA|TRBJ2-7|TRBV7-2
CASSLGVLAGAGQYF
TGTGCCAGCAGCTTAGGTGTTCTAGCGGGGGCGGGGCAGTACTTC
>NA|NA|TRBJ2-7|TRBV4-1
CASSQGTQIYEQYF
TGCGCCAGCAGCCAAGGGACACAGATCTACGAGCAGTACTTC
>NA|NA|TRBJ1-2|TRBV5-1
CASSLDGGRGNYGYTF
TGCGCCAGCAGCTTGGATGGGGGCAGGGGTAACTATGGCTACACCTTC
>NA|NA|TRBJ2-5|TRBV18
CASSPRGYQETQYF
TGTGCCAGCTCACCAAGAGGGTACCAAGAGACCCAGTACTTC
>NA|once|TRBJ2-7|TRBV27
CASSLKLTYEQYF
TGTGCCAGCAGTTTAAAACTTACCTACGAGCAGTACTTC
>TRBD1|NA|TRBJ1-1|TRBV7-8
CASIGQGVNTEAFF
TGTGCCAGCATCGGACAGGGAGTGAACACTGAAGCTTTCTTT
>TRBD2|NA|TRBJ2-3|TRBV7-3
CASSLGLAGGSTDTQYF
TGTGCCAGCAGCTTGGGACTAGCGGGGGGGTCCACAGATACGCAGTATTTT
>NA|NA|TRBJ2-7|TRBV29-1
CSVEGRSYEQYF
TGCAGCGTTGAAGGCAGATCCTACGAGCAGTACTTC
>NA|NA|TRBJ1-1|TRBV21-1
CASSKNLSYRDIMNTEAFF
TGTGCCAGCAGCAAAAATCTCTCCTACAGGGATATTATGAACACTGAAGCTTTCTTT
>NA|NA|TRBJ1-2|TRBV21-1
CAISGIKDGYTF
TGTGCCATCTCAGGGATTAAGGATGGCTACACCTTC
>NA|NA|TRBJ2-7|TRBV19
CASSIAGATDSYEQYF
TGTGCCAGTAGTATAGCAGGGGCGACGGACTCCTACGAGCAGTACTTC
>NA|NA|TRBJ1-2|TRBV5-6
CASSFRGNGYTF
TGTGCCAGCAGCTTCCGGGGGAATGGCTACACCTTC